The 26 T cell receptor beta chains below come from one sample, sequenced in a study of PD-L1 blockade in urothelial cancer. Sequenced by immunoSEQ multiplex PCR; TCRdb stores in-frame clones only, minus some. Among just under 30,000 clones listed, roughly 86% were seen once. Material: PBMCs, obtained around atezolizumab (anti-PD-L1) treatment. These receptor sequences come from a man aged 50-60 years with urothelial cancer.

The chain couples TRBV7-3 to TRBJ2-4, with D uncertain. Trimming removed 10 bases at V and 0 bases at J, with 13 bases between. The germline CDR1 and CDR2 sequences are SGHTA and FQGTGA. This CDR3 is built from 14 residues. The CDR3 region is CATSHRVAKNIQYF. The CDR3 DNA is TGTGCCACCTCTCACAGAGTAGCCAAAAACATTCAGTACTTC.

The rearrangement joins TRBV19 to TRBJ1-5, with a possible D match to TRBD1 (5 bases). Germline lookup yields CDR1 LNHDA and CDR2 SQIVND (reference sequence). V was clipped by 5 bases and J by 6 bases, with 14 bases between them. The CDR3 runs 14 residues. The CDR3 region is CASSARDMSQPQHF. CDR3 DNA sequence: TGTGCCAGTAGTGCCAGGGATATGAGTCAGCCCCAGCATTTT.

This clone came up a few times. The rearrangement links TRBV7-9 to TRBJ2-7; the D gene is possibly TRBD1 (5 bases). The CDR3 totals 16 residues. Germline V lookup: CDR1 SEHNR, CDR2 FQNEAQ (reference sequence). V was trimmed by 3 bases and J by 0 bases, leaving 15 bases between them. The CDR3, as DNA: TGTGCCAGCAGCTTCCCCGGCGGACAAAGCTCCTACGAGCAGTACTTC. Encoded protein: CASSFPGGQSSYEQYF.

The chain is built from TRBV19 and TRBJ2-2; a possible D gene is TRBD2 (5 bases). The V gene lost 3 bases and the J gene lost 1 base, with 12 bases spanning the gap. The V gene's germline CDR1 is LNHDA and CDR2 SQIVND (reference sequence). The CDR3 is made up of 16 amino acids. In DNA, the CDR3 is TGTGCCAGTAGTATTCTGCTAGCCTTGAACACCGGGGAGCTGTTTTTT. Amino acids: CASSILLALNTGELFF.

The rearrangement links TRBV5-1 to TRBJ2-3, with D maybe TRBD2 (7 bases). The CDR3 length is 16 residues. Germline V lookup: CDR1 SGHRS, CDR2 YFSETQ. V was cut by 2 bases and J by 0 bases, with 13 bases left in between. CDR3: CASSFGGGASTDTQYF. The CDR3 DNA sequence: TGCGCCAGCAGCTTTGGAGGGGGGGCTAGCACAGATACGCAGTATTTT.

This chain links TRBV7-9 with TRBJ1-1, with D perhaps TRBD1 (6 bases). Trimming took 2 bases from V and 1 from J, leaving 8 bases between them. The CDR3 extends over 14 amino acids. Per germline, CDR1 SEHNR and CDR2 FQNEAQ (reference sequence). CDR3 region: CASSLLTGNTEAFF. CDR3 DNA: TGTGCCAGCAGCTTACTGACAGGGAACACTGAAGCTTTCTTT.

V gene TRBV7-3 combines with J gene TRBJ2-5; 8 bases agree with TRBD2. The CDR3 is 13 amino acids. Germline loops: CDR1 SGHTA, CDR2 FQGTGA. V was pared by 5 bases and J by 4 bases, with 3 bases of the junction left unmatched. The CDR3 region has the DNA TGTGCCAGCAGCATAGGACTAGCAGAGACCCAGTACTTC. It encodes CASSIGLAETQYF.

The V gene is TRBV27, the J gene TRBJ2-2; D might be TRBD2 (5 bases). Germline CDR1 MNHEY, CDR2 SMNVEV (reference sequence). This CDR3 is 15 amino acids long. Between the trimmed V and J ends, which lost 2 bases and 0 bases, there was a span of 7 bases. The CDR3 region has the DNA TGTGCCAGCAGTTTAGGCGGGTCGAACACCGGGGAGCTGTTTTTT. It yields the protein CASSLGGSNTGELFF.

V is TRBV11-1 and J is TRBJ2-3; possibly TRBD1 for D (5 bases). Germline loops: CDR1 SGHAT, CDR2 FQDESV (reference sequence). V lost 7 bases to trimming and J lost 2 bases, with 13 bases between them. The CDR3 consists of 14 residues. CDR3 protein: CASTRTSFTDTQYF. For the CDR3, the DNA is TGTGCCAGCACCCGGACAAGCTTCACAGATACGCAGTATTTT.

In this sample, this clone turned up once. The chain uses TRBV2 and TRBJ1-3; a possible D gene is TRBD1 (6 bases). V lost 7 bases and J lost 2, with 15 bases in between. Germline assignment: CDR1 SNHLY and CDR2 FYNNEI. The CDR3 contains 15 residues. The CDR3 loop reads CASKKTGIPGNTIYF. The CDR3 region has the DNA TGTGCCAGCAAGAAAACAGGGATCCCTGGAAACACCATATATTTT.

This chain links TRBV7-8 with TRBJ2-7; 9 nucleotides align to TRBD1. CDR1 and CDR2 from the germline V gene are SGHVS and FQNEAQ. V gave up 4 bases and J gave up 1 base; unmatched junction bases: 5. CDR3 size: 15 residues. The CDR3 here is CASSSGTGRSYEQYF. CDR3 DNA sequence: TGTGCCAGCAGCTCCGGGACAGGGAGATCCTACGAGCAGTACTTC.

V and J are TRBV28 and TRBJ2-7; a possible D gene is TRBD2 (5 bases). Germline V gene data show CDR1 as MDHEN and CDR2 as SYDVKM. The CDR3 covers 13 residues. V shed 5 bases and J shed 3 bases, with 11 bases lying between them. CDR3 nucleotides: TGTGCCAGCAGTAAGGAGGTTCTCTACGAGCAGTACTTC. As protein: CASSKEVLYEQYF.

The chain uses TRBV2 and TRBJ2-7, with 9 bases fitting TRBD1. The CDR3 totals 13 residues. The V gene's germline CDR1 is SNHLY and CDR2 FYNNEI. Germline trimming cut 8 bases from V and 4 bases from J; bases unmatched to any gene: 6. CDR3 sequence: CASQVQGAYEQYF. The DNA of the CDR3 is TGTGCCAGCCAAGTACAGGGGGCATACGAGCAGTACTTC.

V gene TRBV28 combines with J gene TRBJ2-3; D gene uncertain. Trimming removed 3 bases from V and 6 bases from J, with 7 bases in between. CDR3 length equals 12 residues. Germline V CDR1 and CDR2: MDHEN, SYDVKM. The CDR3 is CASSFIGDTQYF. For the CDR3, the DNA is TGTGCCAGCAGTTTTATCGGGGATACGCAGTATTTT.

The V and J genes are TRBV9 and TRBJ1-5; D unclear. Per the germline V gene, CDR1 is SGDLS and CDR2 is YYNGEE. The ends were cut back, 0 bases at V and 11 bases at J, with 12 bases in the middle. The CDR3 is 13 amino acids. The CDR3 region is CASSVEQTTTQHF. The CDR3 region has the DNA TGTGCCAGCAGCGTAGAACAGACCACCACCCAGCATTTT.

The table lists this clone with a few counts. The chain has TRBV30 and TRBJ2-3; 14 bases agree with TRBD2. The ends lost 5 bases at V and 4 bases at J; junction bases unmatched: 2. Germline V CDR1 and CDR2: GTSNPN, SVGIG (reference sequence). The CDR3 is 14 residues long. The chain's CDR3 is CAWGLAGGSDTQYF. The CDR3 DNA sequence: TGTGCCTGGGGACTAGCGGGAGGATCAGATACGCAGTATTTT.

The chain couples TRBV18 to TRBJ2-3; no reliable D call. Germline-derived CDR1 and CDR2 are KGHSH and LQKENI. Deletions cut 3 bases from V and 0 bases from J, with 7 bases between. The length of the CDR3 is 14 residues. The CDR3 sequence: CASSPLSSTDTQYF. The CDR3 DNA is TGTGCCAGCTCACCTCTCTCTAGCACAGATACGCAGTATTTT.

The chain recombines TRBV6-5 with TRBJ2-7, with 13 nucleotides matching TRBD2. This CDR3 is 15 amino acids long. J was trimmed by 4 bases and V by 5 bases; bases with no gene match: 5. From germline, CDR1 is MNHEY and CDR2 SVGAGI. The CDR3 loop is CASSRTSGGFYEQYF. DNA of the CDR3: TGTGCCAGCAGTAGGACTAGCGGGGGATTTTACGAGCAGTACTTC.

The rearrangement links TRBV20-1 to TRBJ2-7, with 9 bases that match TRBD1. Germline loops: CDR1 DFQATT, CDR2 SNEGSKA (reference sequence). V shed 6 bases, J shed 10 bases, and the junction held 7 bases outside the gene matches. The CDR3 contains 11 residues. The CDR3 protein is CSARQGVEQYF. The CDR3 bases are TGCAGTGCAAGACAGGGGGTGGAACAGTACTTC.

V is TRBV30 and J is TRBJ1-1, with D perhaps matching TRBD1 (5 bases). From germline, CDR1 is GTSNPN and CDR2 SVGIG (reference sequence). The length of the CDR3 is 14 residues. Trimming took 5 bases from V and 4 from J, leaving 17 bases between them. The CDR3 sequence: CAWLIAGPGTEAFF. Here the CDR3 DNA reads TGTGCCTGGTTAATAGCGGGACCTGGCACTGAAGCTTTCTTT.

This clone appeared once. The rearrangement links TRBV9 to TRBJ2-5, with 7 bases that match TRBD2. The CDR3 has 15 residues. CDR1 is SGDLS and CDR2 is YYNGEE in the germline V gene. The junction had 5 bases not matched to a gene; V was cut back by 2 bases and J by 1 base. The CDR3 sequence is CASSVSGGGQETQYF. The CDR3 DNA sequence: TGTGCCAGCAGCGTCAGTGGGGGGGGCCAAGAGACCCAGTACTTC.

The chain links TRBV30 to TRBJ2-7, with 9 bases aligning to TRBD2. There are 15 residues in the CDR3. Germline CDR1 and CDR2: GTSNPN and SVGIG (reference sequence). The V gene end was trimmed by 2 bases and the J gene end by 4 bases; junction bases not matched to a gene: 9. The CDR3 bases are TGTGCCTGGAGTCCAAGGACTAGCGCGCGGTACGAGCAGTACTTC. Translated, it gives CAWSPRTSARYEQYF.

CDR3 sequence reads: CASSLVGQGSNEAFF. CDR3 in DNA: TGTGCCAGCAGCTTAGTCGGGCAGGGATCTAATGAAGCTTTCTTT. The chain is built from TRBV11-3 and TRBJ1-1; the D gene is possibly TRBD1 (5 bases). Trimming cost V 1 base and J 7 bases, with 16 bases left between them. This CDR3 has 15 amino acids. Looked up from germline, CDR1 is SGHNT and CDR2 is YENEEA.

This clone was counted once. The genes are TRBV27 and TRBJ2-5; possibly TRBD1 for D (6 bases). Germline loops: CDR1 MNHEY, CDR2 SMNVEV (reference sequence). The CDR3 runs to 14 residues. Trimming removed 4 bases from V and 7 bases from J, with 16 bases in between. CDR3 bases: TGTGCCAGCAGTTCAGGGACAACGCAAAGGACCCAGTACTTC. As protein: CASSSGTTQRTQYF.

The CDR3 DNA reads as TGTGCCAGCAGCTCTTACCGGGATTCAACTGCAACTAATGAAAAACTGTTTTTT. Translated: CASSSYRDSTATNEKLFF. J is TRBJ1-4 and V is TRBV13, with unresolved D. The CDR3 length is 18 residues. CDR1 is PRHDT, CDR2 FYEKMQ, per germline (reference sequence). Between the trimmed V and J ends, which lost 4 bases and 0 bases, there was a span of 18 bases.

V and J are TRBV7-9 and TRBJ1-4; 10 positions agree with TRBD1. V lost 8 bases to trimming and J lost 7 bases; unmatched junction nucleotides: 4. Germline CDR1 SEHNR, CDR2 FQNEAQ (reference sequence). The CDR3 sequence is 13 residues long. CDR3 sequence (DNA): TGTGCCAGCCAGGACAGGGGGGGTGAAAAACTGTTTTTT. Translating gives CASQDRGGEKLFF. Full variable domain (outside the CDR3, taken from reference TRBV7-9 and TRBJ1-4): DTGVSQNPRHKITKRGQNVTFRCDPISEHNRLYWYRQTLGQGPEFLTYFQNEAQLEKSRLLSDRFSAERPKGSFSTLEIQRTEQGDSAMYLCASQDRGGEKLFFGSGTQLSVL.